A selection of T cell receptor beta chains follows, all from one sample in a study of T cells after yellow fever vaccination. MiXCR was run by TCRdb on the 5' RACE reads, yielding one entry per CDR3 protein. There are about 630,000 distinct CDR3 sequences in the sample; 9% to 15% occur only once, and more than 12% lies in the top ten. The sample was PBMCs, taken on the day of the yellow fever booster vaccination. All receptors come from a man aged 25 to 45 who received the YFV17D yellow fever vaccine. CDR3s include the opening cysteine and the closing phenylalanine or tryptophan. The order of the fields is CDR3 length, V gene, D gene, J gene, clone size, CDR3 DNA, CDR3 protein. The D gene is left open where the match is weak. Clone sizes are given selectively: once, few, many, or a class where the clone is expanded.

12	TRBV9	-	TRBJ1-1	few	TGTGCCAGCGCGAGACAAGGCGCTGAAGCTTTCTTT	CASARQGAEAFF
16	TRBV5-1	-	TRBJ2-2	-	TGCGCCAGCAGCTCGCTGACAGGCGCGAACACCGGGGAGCTGTTTTTT	CASSSLTGANTGELFF
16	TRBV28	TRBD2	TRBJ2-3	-	TGTGCCAGCAGTTTATCACCTAGCGGGTACACAGATACGCAGTATTTT	CASSLSPSGYTDTQYF
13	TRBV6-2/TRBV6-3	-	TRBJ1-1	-	TGTGCCAGCAGTTACCGGGCTCGCTTAGAAGCTTTCTTT	CASSYRARLEAFF
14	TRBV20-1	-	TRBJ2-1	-	TGCAGTGCTAGAACGCCTGCCCGATACAATGAGCAGTTCTTC	CSARTPARYNEQFF
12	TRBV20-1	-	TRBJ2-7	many	TGCAGTGCTAGTGCCGTAACCTACGAGCAGTACTTC	CSASAVTYEQYF
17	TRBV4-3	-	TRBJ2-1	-	TGCGCCAGCAGCCCAGATATGGGGGACCAACCCTACAATGAGCAGTTCTTC	CASSPDMGDQPYNEQFF
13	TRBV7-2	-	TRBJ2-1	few	TGTGCCAGCACCCTTTGGAAGGCGGGAGAGCAGTTCTTC	CASTLWKAGEQFF
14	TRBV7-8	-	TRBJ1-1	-	TGTGCCAGCAGCCGTTGGACCGAGAACACTGAAGCTTTCTTT	CASSRWTENTEAFF
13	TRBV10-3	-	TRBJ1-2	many	TGTGCCATCAGTGAAAAGGGGGGCTATGGCTACACCTTC	CAISEKGGYGYTF
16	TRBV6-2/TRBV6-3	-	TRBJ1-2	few	TGTGCCAGCAGCCAGAGCACGGGGGCTGTGAACTATGGCTACACCTTC	CASSQSTGAVNYGYTF
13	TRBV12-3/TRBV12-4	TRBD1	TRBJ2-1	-	TGTGCCAACAGTTTCGACAGGGGGAATGAGCAGTTCTTC	CANSFDRGNEQFF
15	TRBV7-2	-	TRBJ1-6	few	TGTGCCAGCAGCTACACCCCACCCCCTAATTCACCCCTCCACTTT	CASSYTPPPNSPLHF
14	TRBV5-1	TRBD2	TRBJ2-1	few	TGCGCCAGCAGAAATCCTAGCGGGAGTAATGAGCAGTTCTTC	CASRNPSGSNEQFF
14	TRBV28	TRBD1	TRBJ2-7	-	TGTGCCAGCAGCACACCAGGGGGTTGGTACGAGCAGTACTTC	CASSTPGGWYEQYF
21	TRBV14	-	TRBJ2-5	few	TGTGCCAGCAGCCAAGATCTCGGGACCCGAATGGGTTCTTTTAAACAAGAGACCCAGTACTTC	CASSQDLGTRMGSFKQETQYF
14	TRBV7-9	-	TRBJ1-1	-	TGTGCCAGCAGCCGACTAGGCCAGGTTGGGGAAGCTTTCTTT	CASSRLGQVGEAFF
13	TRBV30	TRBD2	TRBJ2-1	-	TGTGCCTGCACTAGCGGGAGCTACAATGAGCAGTTCTTC	CACTSGSYNEQFF
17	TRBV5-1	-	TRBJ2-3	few	TGCGCCAGCAGCTTTGTCATTCTGGGGGCGAGCACAGATACGCAGTATTTT	CASSFVILGASTDTQYF
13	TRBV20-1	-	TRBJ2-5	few	TGCAGTGCTAATCTCCGGGACGCGGAGACCCAGTACTTC	CSANLRDAETQYF
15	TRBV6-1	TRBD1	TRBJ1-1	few	TGTGCCAGCAGTAAGTCCCGGGACAGGAACGCTGAAGCTTTCTTT	CASSKSRDRNAEAFF
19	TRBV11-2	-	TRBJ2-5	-	TGTGCCAGCAGCTTAGGGGGCGATAGAGTGGGAAGATACGGAGAGACCCAGTACTTC	CASSLGGDRVGRYGETQYF
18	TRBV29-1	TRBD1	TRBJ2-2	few	TGCAGCGTTGAATCCCCGAGAGAGGACAGGGCGACCACCGGGGAGCTGTTTTTT	CSVESPREDRATTGELFF
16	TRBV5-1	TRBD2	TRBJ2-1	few	TGCGCCAGCAGCTCGACACCGGGACTAGCAAACGGTGAGCAGTTCTTC	CASSSTPGLANGEQFF
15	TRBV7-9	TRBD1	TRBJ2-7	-	TGTGCCAGCAGCCGGGACAGGGGGCGCCCCTACGAGCAGTACTTC	CASSRDRGRPYEQYF
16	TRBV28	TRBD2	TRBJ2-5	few	TGTGCCAGCAGTCCGATAACTAGCGGGAGGGCTGAAACCCAGTACTTC	CASSPITSGRAETQYF
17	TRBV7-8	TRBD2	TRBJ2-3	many	TGTGCCAGCAGCTTATTAAGGACTAGCGGATACACAGATACGCAGTATTTT	CASSLLRTSGYTDTQYF
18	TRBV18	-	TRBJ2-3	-	TGTGCCAGCTCACCACTACTGGGGCCAATTACGGACACAGATACGCAGTATTTT	CASSPLLGPITDTDTQYF
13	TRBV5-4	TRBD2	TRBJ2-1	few	TGTGCCAGCAGGCGGGAGTCCGGAAATGAGCAGTTCTTC	CASRRESGNEQFF
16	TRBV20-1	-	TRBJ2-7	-	TGCAGTGCTAGACCCAGCGGTACAGTCTATGCCTACGAGCAGTACTTC	CSARPSGTVYAYEQYF
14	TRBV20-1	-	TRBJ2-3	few	TGCAGTGCTAGCGGGAGTGAGGGCACAGATACGCAGTATTTT	CSASGSEGTDTQYF
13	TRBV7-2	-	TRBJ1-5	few	TGTGCCAGCAGCTTCGCAGACAGTCAGCCCCAGCATTTT	CASSFADSQPQHF
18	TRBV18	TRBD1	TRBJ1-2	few	TGTGCCAGCTCATCTAACCACAGAACCGGGACAGGATACTATGGCTACACCTTC	CASSSNHRTGTGYYGYTF
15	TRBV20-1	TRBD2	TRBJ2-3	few	TGCAGTGTCAAGCACGGCGGGAGTCTCACAGATACGCAGTATTTT	CSVKHGGSLTDTQYF
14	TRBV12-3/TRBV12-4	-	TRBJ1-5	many	TGTGCCAGCAGCCCCACAGGGTATGATCAGCCCCAGCATTTT	CASSPTGYDQPQHF
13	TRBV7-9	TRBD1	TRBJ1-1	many	TGTGCCAGCAGCTTTACGTCCGGGACAGGGTCGCTCTTT	CASSFTSGTGSLF